Listed below are T cell receptor beta chains from one sample, sequenced in a study of OX40 agonist ivuxolimab in advanced cancers. The repertoire was sequenced with immunoSEQ multiplex PCR; TCRdb's copy has only in-frame clones and lacks some. The data show about 20,000 clones, with over 60% seen just once and roughly 15% held by the top ten. The sequencing used CD4+ or CD8+ T cells sorted from blood, collected in a trial of the OX40 agonist ivuxolimab. The receptor source for this set is an adult with an advanced solid tumor such as melanoma, head and neck, liver or kidney cancer. Both conserved end residues are part of each CDR3. The order of the fields is D gene, J gene, clone size, V gene, CDR3 protein, CDR3 DNA. The D gene is left open where the match is weak. A row's size may be missing; if present it is once, few, many or a size class.

>.|TRBJ2-3|.|TRBV9
CASSTDGADTQYF
TGTGCCAGCAGCACAGACGGGGCAGATACGCAGTATTTT
>TRBD1|TRBJ2-7|.|TRBV6-1
CASSEQGDYEQYF
TGTGCCAGCAGTGAACAGGGGGACTACGAGCAGTACTTC
>.|TRBJ1-3|.|TRBV7-2
CASSLSPSLNTIYF
TGTGCCAGCAGCTTATCACCCAGCTTGAACACCATATATTTT
>.|TRBJ1-5|.|TRBV2
CASSDYRQQPQHF
TGTGCCAGCAGTGATTACAGGCAACAGCCCCAGCATTTT
>TRBD2|TRBJ2-5|once|TRBV7-2
CASSLGLAGYQETQYF
TGTGCCAGCAGCTTAGGACTAGCGGGCTACCAAGAGACCCAGTACTTC
>TRBD1|TRBJ1-5|.|TRBV19
CASSLTTGTVHYSNQPQHF
TGTGCCAGTAGCCTTACTACCGGGACAGTTCATTATAGCAATCAGCCCCAGCATTTT
>.|TRBJ1-5|.|TRBV30
CAWSQDFNQPQHF
TGTGCCTGGAGCCAAGACTTCAATCAGCCCCAGCATTTT
>.|TRBJ2-1|.|TRBV19
CASRSLSDEQFF
TGTGCCAGTAGATCCCTTTCGGATGAGCAGTTCTTC
>.|TRBJ2-7|.|TRBV27
CASRGGTVAEQYF
TGTGCCAGCAGGGGGGGGACAGTAGCCGAGCAGTACTTC
>TRBD2|TRBJ2-2|few|TRBV7-9
CASSPPSGLAGATGELFF
TGTGCCAGCAGCCCGCCGTCCGGACTAGCGGGAGCAACCGGGGAGCTGTTTTTT
>.|TRBJ1-4|.|TRBV5-5
CASSLYSREKLFF
TGTGCCAGCAGCTTGTATTCGAGGGAAAAACTGTTTTTT
>.|TRBJ1-2|.|TRBV9
CASRSADVYGYTF
TGTGCCAGCAGGTCAGCGGATGTTTATGGCTACACCTTC
>.|TRBJ2-2|.|TRBV19
CASRTGRENTGELFF
TGTGCCAGTCGAACAGGGCGAGAGAACACCGGGGAGCTGTTTTTT
>TRBD2|TRBJ2-1|.|TRBV4-2
CASSQEKGGRFYNEQFF
TGTGCCAGCAGCCAAGAGAAAGGCGGGAGGTTCTACAATGAGCAGTTCTTC
>TRBD1|TRBJ1-6|.|TRBV30
CAWGTGGSPLHF
TGTGCCTGGGGGACAGGTGGATCACCCCTCCACTTT
>.|TRBJ1-3|few|TRBV30
CAWVPYGNTIYF
TGTGCCTGGGTTCCGTACGGAAACACCATATATTTT
>TRBD1|TRBJ2-7|.|TRBV28
CASSPPGQGMGYEQYF
TGTGCCAGCAGTCCGCCGGGACAGGGGATGGGCTACGAGCAGTACTTC
>.|TRBJ1-5|few|TRBV7-2
CASSFRDGGQPQHF
TGTGCCAGCAGTTTCCGGGACGGGGGACAGCCCCAGCATTTT
>.|TRBJ2-6|.|TRBV5-4
CASSLAGSGANVLTF
TGTGCCAGCAGCTTGGCGGGCTCTGGGGCCAACGTCCTGACTTTC
>.|TRBJ2-5|.|TRBV7-6
CASSLAETQYF
TGTGCCAGCAGCTTAGCGGAGACCCAGTACTTC
>.|TRBJ1-6|.|TRBV18
CASSPGSGVESPLHF
TGTGCCAGCTCACCAGGGTCCGGGGTAGAATCACCCCTCCACTTT
>.|TRBJ2-1|.|TRBV13
CASSSLRRGTYNEQFF
TGTGCCAGCAGCTCTCTCCGACGGGGAACCTACAATGAGCAGTTCTTC
>.|TRBJ1-1|.|TRBV19
CASSAQGGWTEAFF
TGTGCCAGTAGTGCCCAGGGTGGCTGGACTGAAGCTTTCTTT
>.|TRBJ2-7|.|TRBV5-4
CASSLDLGSNEGYF
TGTGCCAGCAGCTTGGACTTAGGCAGTAACGAGGGATACTTC
>.|TRBJ1-1|few|TRBV20-1
CSARATFEAFF
TGCAGTGCTAGGGCTACCTTTGAAGCTTTCTTT